This section outlines one TCR beta chain sequence together with its context. The antigen is undetermined. CDR3 length equals 18 residues. Germline values: CDR1 SNHLY, CDR2 FYNNEI. V gave up 2 bases and J gave up 3 bases; unmatched junction bases: 13. This record belongs to a study of shared clonotypes between healthy human individuals. CD45RO-negative, CCR7-positively selected cells formed the naive CD8 fraction, excluding terminally differentiated effector memory CD45RA+ cells. Notes on the study in general: Clonotypes which were not shared had lower generation probabilities than clonotypes that all four donors shared. Sharing across four donors was highest in naive CD4 (roughly 5%) and lowest in memory CD8 (around 0.4%).

TCRdb's copy holds only in-frame clones and misses some; the assay was immunoSEQ multiplex PCR. The repertoire holds millions of clones, with over 85% as singletons. This clonotype was obtained from a man aged 18-30 years in good health. The sample comprised naive CD8+ T cells sorted from blood. The J gene is TRBJ2-7, the V gene TRBV2, with 10 bases matching TRBD2. The DNA for the CDR3 is TGTGCCAGCAGTGAACGGGGTCTAGCGGGGGCTTACCACTACGAGCAGTACTTC. Translated: CASSERGLAGAYHYEQYF.